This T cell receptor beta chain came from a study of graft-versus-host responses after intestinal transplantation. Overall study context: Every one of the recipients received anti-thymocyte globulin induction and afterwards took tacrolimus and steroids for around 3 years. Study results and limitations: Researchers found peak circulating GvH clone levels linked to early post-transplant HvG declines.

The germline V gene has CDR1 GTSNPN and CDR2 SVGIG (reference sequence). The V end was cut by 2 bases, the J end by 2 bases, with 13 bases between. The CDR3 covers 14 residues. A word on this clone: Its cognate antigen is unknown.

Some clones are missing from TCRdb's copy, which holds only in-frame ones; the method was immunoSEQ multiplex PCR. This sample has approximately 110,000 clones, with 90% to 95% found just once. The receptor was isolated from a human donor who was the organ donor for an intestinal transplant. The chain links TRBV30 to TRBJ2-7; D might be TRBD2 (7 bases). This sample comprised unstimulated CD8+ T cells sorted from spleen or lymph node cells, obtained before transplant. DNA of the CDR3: TGTGCCTGGAGTTCCCAAGGGGGGGCCTACGAGCAGTACTTC. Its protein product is CAWSSQGGAYEQYF.